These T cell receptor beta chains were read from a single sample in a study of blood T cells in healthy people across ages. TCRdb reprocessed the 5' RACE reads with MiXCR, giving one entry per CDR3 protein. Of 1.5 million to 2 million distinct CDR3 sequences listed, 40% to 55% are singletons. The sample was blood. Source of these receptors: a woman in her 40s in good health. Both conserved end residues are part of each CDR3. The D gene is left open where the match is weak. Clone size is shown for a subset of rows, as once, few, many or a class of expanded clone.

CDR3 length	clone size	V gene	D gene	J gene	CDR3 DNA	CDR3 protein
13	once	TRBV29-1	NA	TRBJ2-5	TGCAGCGTTGGGAGGGGTAATCGAGAGACCCAGTACTTC	CSVGRGNRETQYF
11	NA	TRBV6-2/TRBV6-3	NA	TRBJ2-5	TGTGCCAGCAGGAGAATGGAGACCCAGTACTTC	CASRRMETQYF
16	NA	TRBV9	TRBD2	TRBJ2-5	TGTGCCAGCAGCGTAGGAGAGCGGGGGGGCCCCGAGACCCAGTACTTC	CASSVGERGGPETQYF
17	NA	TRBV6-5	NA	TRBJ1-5	TGTGCCAGCAGTTACAGCATCAGGGAGATCGGCAATCAGCCCCAGCATTTT	CASSYSIREIGNQPQHF
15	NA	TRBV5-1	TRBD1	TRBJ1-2	TGCGCCAGCAGCTTCGGGACAGGGAAACTTTGGGGCTACACCTTC	CASSFGTGKLWGYTF
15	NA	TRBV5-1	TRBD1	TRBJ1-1	TGCGCCAGCAGCGCGAAGACAGGGGGTAACACTGAAGCTTTCTTT	CASSAKTGGNTEAFF
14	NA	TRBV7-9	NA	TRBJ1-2	TGTGCCAGCAGCTTAGGGGGTTGGTTCGACGGCTACACCTTC	CASSLGGWFDGYTF
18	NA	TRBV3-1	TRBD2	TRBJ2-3	TGTGCCAGCAGCCAAGAGCGAGCGGGGGCCCCAGACACAGATACGCAGTATTTT	CASSQERAGAPDTDTQYF
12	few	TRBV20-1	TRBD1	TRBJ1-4	TGCAGTGCTAGGGGACAGTATGAAAAACTGTTTTTT	CSARGQYEKLFF
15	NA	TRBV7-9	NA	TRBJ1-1	TGTGCCAGCCGCGTCTTAGGAGGGGCGAACACTGAAGCTTTCTTT	CASRVLGGANTEAFF
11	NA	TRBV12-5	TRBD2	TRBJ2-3	TGTGCTAGTGGTTCACCCGGGAGGGCGTATTTT	CASGSPGRAYF
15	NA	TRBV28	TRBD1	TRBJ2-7	TGTGCCAGCAGCCCGACAGGGGGCTTAACCTACGAGCAGTACTTC	CASSPTGGLTYEQYF
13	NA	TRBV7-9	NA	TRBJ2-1	TGTGCCAGCAGCTTAGCGAGGAGCGATGAGCAGTTCTTC	CASSLARSDEQFF
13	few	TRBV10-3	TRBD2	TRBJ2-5	TGTGCCATTTCAGCGGGGGCTCAAGAGACCCAGTACTTC	CAISAGAQETQYF